The 2 T cell receptor beta chains below all came from one sample that was sequenced in a study of spatial heterogeneity in lung cancer. One entry per CDR3 protein results from TCRdb running MiXCR on the 5' RACE reads. This table holds some 7,000 distinct CDR3 sequences, around 14% found once. General observations from the study: Tumor mutation count correlated with how many alpha and beta TCRs expanded intratumorally.

Time point defined: sample taken at primary tumor resection. Their antigen targets remain unknown. The sample was lung tumor tissue, taken at surgery. Receptors were obtained from a female donor with early-stage non-small cell lung cancer.

This clonotype was seen at least ten times. This beta chain is a stray sequence in a library constructed for alpha chains; its clone size is not meaningful. This chain links TRBV5-1 with TRBJ2-7; D remains unclear. This CDR3 is built from 15 residues. The V and J ends lost 2 bases and 6 bases respectively, with 18 bases between them. Per germline, CDR1 SGHRS and CDR2 YFSETQ. The CDR3 nucleotides are TGCGCCAGCAGCTTCGTAGGACCCTTCTCGTTCGAGCAGTACTTC. Protein product: CASSFVGPFSFEQYF.

This clonotype has a count of ten or more. This beta chain represents an off-target read in a library built for alpha chains; its size is of limited meaning. The CDR3 DNA reads as TGTGCCATCAGTGCTGGCGGGCGCACAGATACGCAGTATTTT. It is translated as CAISAGGRTDTQYF. The chain has TRBV10-3 and TRBJ2-3, with D possibly TRBD2 on 5 matching bases. With 4 bases removed from V and 1 base from J, the gap between germline ends came to 9 bases. Germline loops: CDR1 ENHRY, CDR2 SYGVKD. This CDR3 spans 14 amino acids.